These T cell receptor beta chains were read from a single sample in a study of blood T cells in healthy people across ages. MiXCR was run by TCRdb on the 5' RACE reads, yielding one entry per CDR3 protein. The repertoire consists of 2 million or so distinct CDR3 sequences, with around half occurring once and the leading ten covering approximately 2%. Material: blood. These receptors all come from a woman aged 40 to 50 in good health. Both conserved end residues are part of each CDR3. The order of the fields is D gene, J gene, V gene, clone size, CDR3 DNA, CDR3 protein. The D gene is left open where the match is weak. Expanded clones get a size class; other rows say once, few or many, or leave the size out.

>NA|TRBJ1-4|TRBV4-2|NA
TGTGCCAGCAGGCGGGGGGCGGCAGAAAAACTGTTTTTT
CASRRGAAEKLFF
>NA|TRBJ2-7|TRBV10-1|once
TGCGCCAGCAGTGAACGAACACCCTACGAGCAGTACTTC
CASSERTPYEQYF
>NA|TRBJ2-1|TRBV3-1|NA
TGTACCAGCAGCCAAGGCAAAAGTCATGAGCAGTTCTTC
CTSSQGKSHEQFF
>TRBD2|TRBJ2-1|TRBV6-5|NA
TGTGCCAGCAGTTACTTCCCGGGGGTAGCGGGGGCCAACAATGAGCAGTTCTTC
CASSYFPGVAGANNEQFF
>NA|TRBJ2-1|TRBV12-3/TRBV12-4|NA
TGTGCCAGCAGTAAGCGTGATGAGCAGTTCTTC
CASSKRDEQFF
>TRBD1|TRBJ1-4|TRBV7-2|NA
TGTGCCAGCAGCCCGGGACAGGGCCTTAATGAAAAACTGTTTTTT
CASSPGQGLNEKLFF
>NA|TRBJ2-1|TRBV3-1|NA
TGTGCCAGCAGCCCCCGCCTTGGAGAGCAGTTCTTC
CASSPRLGEQFF
>NA|TRBJ2-5|TRBV7-9|many
TGTGCCAGCAGCTTATCGACGCAAGAGACCCAGTACTTC
CASSLSTQETQYF
>TRBD2|TRBJ2-1|TRBV2|few
TGTGCCAGCAGACAACTAGCGGGGGGGAACAATGAGCAGTTCTTC
CASRQLAGGNNEQFF
>TRBD1|TRBJ2-3|TRBV6-1|many
TGTGCCAGCAAAGGGGACAGGGGGTTCGGCACAGATACGCAGTATTTT
CASKGDRGFGTDTQYF
>TRBD1|TRBJ2-6|TRBV28|NA
TGTGCCAGCAAAACAGGGGCGCTATCTGGTGGGGCCAACGTCCTGACTTTC
CASKTGALSGGANVLTF
>TRBD1|TRBJ1-2|TRBV28|NA
TGTGCCAGCGGCGAAATTTCCGGGACAGGGGGCTTTGGTGGCTACACCTTC
CASGEISGTGGFGGYTF
>NA|TRBJ2-1|TRBV20-1|NA
TGCAGTGCGGACAAATCCTACAATGAGCAGTTCTTC
CSADKSYNEQFF
>TRBD1|TRBJ2-7|TRBV14|few
TGTGCCAGCAGCATTGGGACAGGGATTTCCTACGAGCAGTACTTC
CASSIGTGISYEQYF
>TRBD1|TRBJ2-5|TRBV24-1|few
TGTGCCACCAGTGACCCACTCCGGACAGGGGGCGAGACCCAGTACTTC
CATSDPLRTGGETQYF
>NA|TRBJ1-4|TRBV11-2|NA
TGTGCCAGCAGCCAAGGGAGGGTTTGGGAAAAACTGTTTTTT
CASSQGRVWEKLFF
>NA|TRBJ1-5|TRBV7-2|few
TGTGCCAGCAGCTTAGTTTGGCGGCAGAATCAGCCCCAGCATTTT
CASSLVWRQNQPQHF
>NA|TRBJ1-5|TRBV6-1|NA
TGTGCCAGCATCCGGAATAGCAATCAGCCCCAGCATTTT
CASIRNSNQPQHF
>TRBD1|TRBJ2-5|TRBV20-1|NA
TGCAGTGCTAGAGATAGGACAGGGGGCAGAGAGACCCAGTACTTC
CSARDRTGGRETQYF
>NA|TRBJ2-7|TRBV11-1|NA
TGTGCCAGCAGCGCGCCCGGGGGCGGTTACAATGAGCAGTACTTC
CASSAPGGGYNEQYF
>NA|TRBJ2-5|TRBV20-1|NA
TGCAGTGCTAGTCGGGACGGCCGGACCCAGTACTTC
CSASRDGRTQYF
>TRBD1|TRBJ2-2|TRBV20-1|NA
TGCAGTGCAAGGGTCCCAACAGGGGGCAAGGCGAACACCGGGGAGCTGTTTTTT
CSARVPTGGKANTGELFF